Listed here is a single T cell receptor (beta chain). Its antigen has not been determined. It has no much larger one-base neighbor in the sample; base qualities were not kept. In the prospective study, participants were roughly 18 to 95 years old, resided in 20 to 30 geographic areas of the United States, and were enrolled through a virtual design. In the prospective study, cohorts were assigned on the basis of participant-reported clinical history obtained from a screening survey and a study questionnaire. Recovered participants in ImmuneRACE Cohort 3 were defined by two consecutive negative NP/OP PCR tests, clearance by a healthcare professional, or resolution of symptoms. In the prospective study, mobile phlebotomists collected whole blood, serum and a nasopharyngeal or oropharyngeal swab from each participant. Prospective study participants could optionally give additional blood draws and questionnaires over an approximately two-month period. Blood samples from the prospective study were shipped frozen or at room temperature prior to DNA extraction.

The immunoSEQ Assay, a bias-controlled multiplex PCR, was used to amplify TCRbeta CDR3 regions from genomic DNA. The source study handled its data this way. Nucleated cell counts per sample were estimated from amplification of reference gene primers within the assay. To quantify the absolute abundance of each unique TCRbeta CDR3 rearrangement, sequence reads were collapsed and filtered. For each sample, productive Simpson clonality was calculated as the square root of Simpson's diversity index across productive rearrangements. TCRdb stores this immuneACCESS table with in-frame sequences only. Part of the clones is absent; in the studies checked, under half of the shortfall reflects unresolved V genes, and no reason is known for the rest. V, J and clone size reflect that table, while D and trimming were determined from the DNA. This sample comprises approximately 450,000 clones, approximately 90% of them detected only once. The top ten constitute 1.1% of the sample.

This entry is derived from a study of blood T cell repertoires in COVID-19 (dated by TCRdb to between 2020 and 2021). Some background on the complete study: Collaborator samples came from the United States, Italy and Spain and covered acute and convalescent phases of COVID-19. The repertoires were released in a freely available public database intended as a resource for research on the immune response to SARS-CoV-2. Where available, HLA class I and class II types were taken from metadata supplied by the sample provider and were not determined by assay-based typing. The prospective study material was composed of cDNA or gDNA derived from T cells, B-cell-depleted T cells, or PBMCs. The sample metadata nearly always contained a de-identified subject ID, COVID-19 status, age in years and sex. The samples were drawn from two sources: the first 160 participants of the ongoing ImmuneRACE study, and over 1,000 subjects contributed by 6 global collaborators. Deeply sampled blood TCRbeta repertoires from subjects exposed to, actively infected with, or recovered from COVID-19 were included in the dataset. The investigation overall reported the following: Clinical and demographic metadata were provided uncurated, with the amount varying by source and participant.

The receptor was derived from a man younger than 40 who had recovered from COVID-19. Sequenced sample: PBMCs or T cells enriched from blood (not recorded which).

CDR3 reads: CAWSRTSGSSTSTDTQYF. The nucleotide sequence reads TGTGCCTGGAGTCGGACTAGCGGGAGTTCCACTAGCACAGATACGCAGTATTTT. This chain joins TRBV30 to TRBJ2-3; 13 middle bases align to TRBD2. There are 18 amino acids in the CDR3, from cysteine to phenylalanine inclusive. The kept DNA is CDR3 alone, 54 bases in frame from the first base. At the junction V is shortened by 2 bases and J by 0 bases; bases outside the gene matches: 8. Based on the germline V gene (reference sequence), the CDR1 and CDR2 sequences are GTSNPN and SVGIG.